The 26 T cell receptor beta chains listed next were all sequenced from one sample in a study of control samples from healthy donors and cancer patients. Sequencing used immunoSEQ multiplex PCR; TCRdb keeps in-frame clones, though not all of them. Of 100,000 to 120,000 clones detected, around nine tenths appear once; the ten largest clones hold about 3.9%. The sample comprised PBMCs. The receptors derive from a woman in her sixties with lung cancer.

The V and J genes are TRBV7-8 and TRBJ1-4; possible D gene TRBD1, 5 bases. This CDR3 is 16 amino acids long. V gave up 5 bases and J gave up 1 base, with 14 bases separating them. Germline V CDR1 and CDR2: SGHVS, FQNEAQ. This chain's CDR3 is CASSPPARVTNEKLFF. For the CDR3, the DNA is TGTGCCAGCAGCCCCCCCGCCAGGGTAACTAATGAAAAACTGTTTTTT.

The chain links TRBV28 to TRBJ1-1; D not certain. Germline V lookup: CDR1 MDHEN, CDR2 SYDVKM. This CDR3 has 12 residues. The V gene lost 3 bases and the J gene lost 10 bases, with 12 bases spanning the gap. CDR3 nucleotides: TGTGCCAGCAGTTTCTTAAACCGGGGAGCTTTCTTT. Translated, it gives CASSFLNRGAFF.

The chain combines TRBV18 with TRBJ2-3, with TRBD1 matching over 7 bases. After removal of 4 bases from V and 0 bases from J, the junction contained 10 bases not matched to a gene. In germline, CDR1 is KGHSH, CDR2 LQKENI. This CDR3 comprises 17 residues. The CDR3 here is CASSRIMTGLSTDTQYF. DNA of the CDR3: TGTGCCAGCTCACGTATAATGACAGGGCTGAGCACAGATACGCAGTATTTT.

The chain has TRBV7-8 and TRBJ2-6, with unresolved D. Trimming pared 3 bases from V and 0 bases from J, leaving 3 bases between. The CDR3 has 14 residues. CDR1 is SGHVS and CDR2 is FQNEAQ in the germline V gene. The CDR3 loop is CASSFSSGANVLTF. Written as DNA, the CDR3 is TGTGCCAGCAGCTTTTCCTCTGGGGCCAACGTCCTGACTTTC. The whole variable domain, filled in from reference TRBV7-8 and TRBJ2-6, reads GAGVSQSPRYKVAKRGQDVALRCDPISGHVSLFWYQQALGQGPEFLTYFQNEAQLDKSGLPSDRFFAERPEGSVSTLKIQRTQQEDSAVYLCASSFSSGANVLTFGAGSRLTVL.

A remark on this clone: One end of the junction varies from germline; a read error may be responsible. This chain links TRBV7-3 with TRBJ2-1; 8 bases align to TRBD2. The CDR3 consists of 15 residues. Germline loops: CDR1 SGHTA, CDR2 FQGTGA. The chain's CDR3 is CASSLTGGNYNEQFF. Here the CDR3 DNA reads TGTGCCAGCAGCCTAACGGGAGGGAACTACAATGAGCAGTTCTTC.

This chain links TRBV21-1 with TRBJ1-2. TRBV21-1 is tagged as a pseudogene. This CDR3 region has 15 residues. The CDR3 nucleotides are TGTGCCAGCAGCGCCGCGGGACAAGGTGGTCCGGTAGACACCTTC. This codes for CASSAAGQGGPVDTF.

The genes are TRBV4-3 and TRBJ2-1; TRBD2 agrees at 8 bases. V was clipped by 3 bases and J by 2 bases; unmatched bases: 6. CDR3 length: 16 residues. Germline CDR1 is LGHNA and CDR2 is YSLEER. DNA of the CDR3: TGCGCCAGCAGCCACCTTGGAGCGGGGGCCTACAATGAGCAGTTCTTC. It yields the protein CASSHLGAGAYNEQFF.

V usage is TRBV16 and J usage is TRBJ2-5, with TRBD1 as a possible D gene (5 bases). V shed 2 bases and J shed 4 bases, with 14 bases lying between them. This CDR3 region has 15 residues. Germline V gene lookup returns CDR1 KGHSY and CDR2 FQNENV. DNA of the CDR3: TGTGCCAGCAGCCAACTTGGCTTAGGGGCAGAGACCCAGTACTTC. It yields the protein CASSQLGLGAETQYF.

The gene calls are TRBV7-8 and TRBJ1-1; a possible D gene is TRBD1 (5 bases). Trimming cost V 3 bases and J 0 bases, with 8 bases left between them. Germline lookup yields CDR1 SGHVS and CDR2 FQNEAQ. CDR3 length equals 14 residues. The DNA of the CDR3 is TGTGCCAGCAGCTTGGGGCGGATGAACACTGAAGCTTTCTTT. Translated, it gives CASSLGRMNTEAFF.

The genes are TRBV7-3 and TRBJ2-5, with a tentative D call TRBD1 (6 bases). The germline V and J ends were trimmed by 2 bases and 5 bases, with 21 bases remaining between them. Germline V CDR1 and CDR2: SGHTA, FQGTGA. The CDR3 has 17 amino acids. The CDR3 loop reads CASSLPSTGTVAETQYF. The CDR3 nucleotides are TGTGCCAGCAGCTTACCTTCGACAGGTACGGTCGCGGAGACCCAGTACTTC.

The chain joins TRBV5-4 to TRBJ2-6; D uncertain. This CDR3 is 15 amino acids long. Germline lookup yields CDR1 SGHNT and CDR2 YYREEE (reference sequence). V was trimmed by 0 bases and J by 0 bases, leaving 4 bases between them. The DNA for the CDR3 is TGTGCCAGCAGCTTGGCGGGCTCTGGGGCCAACGTCCTGACTTTC. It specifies CASSLAGSGANVLTF.

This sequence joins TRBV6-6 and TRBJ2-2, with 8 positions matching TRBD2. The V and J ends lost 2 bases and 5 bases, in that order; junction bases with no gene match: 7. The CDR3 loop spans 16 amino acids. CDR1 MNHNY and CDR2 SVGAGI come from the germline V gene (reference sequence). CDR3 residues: CASSYRAGVGTGELFF. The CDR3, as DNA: TGTGCCAGCAGTTACAGAGCGGGAGTTGGAACCGGGGAGCTGTTTTTT.

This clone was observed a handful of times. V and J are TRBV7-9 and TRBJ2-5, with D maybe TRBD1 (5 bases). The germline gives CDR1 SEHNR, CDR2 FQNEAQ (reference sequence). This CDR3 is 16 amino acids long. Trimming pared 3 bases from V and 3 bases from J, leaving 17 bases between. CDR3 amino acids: CASSLISWGSKETQYF. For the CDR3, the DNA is TGTGCCAGCAGCTTGATATCTTGGGGCAGTAAAGAGACCCAGTACTTC.

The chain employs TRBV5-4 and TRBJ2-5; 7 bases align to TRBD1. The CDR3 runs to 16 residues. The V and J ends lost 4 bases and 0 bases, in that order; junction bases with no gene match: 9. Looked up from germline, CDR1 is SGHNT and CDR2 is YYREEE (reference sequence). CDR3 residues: CASSRGQVPDQETQYF. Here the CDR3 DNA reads TGTGCCAGCAGCCGTGGACAGGTGCCTGACCAAGAGACCCAGTACTTC.

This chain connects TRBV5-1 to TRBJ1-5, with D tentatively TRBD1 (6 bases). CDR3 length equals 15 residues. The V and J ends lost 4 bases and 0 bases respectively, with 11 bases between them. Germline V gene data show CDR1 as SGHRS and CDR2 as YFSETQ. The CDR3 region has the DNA TGCGCCAGCAGCCCGGGGACAAATAGCAATCAGCCCCAGCATTTT. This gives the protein CASSPGTNSNQPQHF.

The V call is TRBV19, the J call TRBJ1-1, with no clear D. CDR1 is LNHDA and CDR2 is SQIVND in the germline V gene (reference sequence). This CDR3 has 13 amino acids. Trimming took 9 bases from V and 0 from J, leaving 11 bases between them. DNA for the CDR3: TGTGCCAGCTCCGCGCGGATGAACACTGAAGCTTTCTTT. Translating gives CASSARMNTEAFF.

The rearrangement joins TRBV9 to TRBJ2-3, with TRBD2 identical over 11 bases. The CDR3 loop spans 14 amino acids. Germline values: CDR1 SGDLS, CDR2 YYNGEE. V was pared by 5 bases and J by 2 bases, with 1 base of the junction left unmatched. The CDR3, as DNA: TGTGCCAGCAGTAGCGGGAGGGCCACAGATACGCAGTATTTT. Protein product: CASSSGRATDTQYF.

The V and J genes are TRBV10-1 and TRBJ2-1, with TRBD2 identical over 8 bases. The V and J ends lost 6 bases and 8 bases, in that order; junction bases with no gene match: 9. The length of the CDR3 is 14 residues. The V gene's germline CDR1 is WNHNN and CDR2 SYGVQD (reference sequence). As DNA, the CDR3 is TGCGCCAGCAGCACCAGCGGGAGAGGTGATGAGCAGTTCTTC. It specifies CASSTSGRGDEQFF.

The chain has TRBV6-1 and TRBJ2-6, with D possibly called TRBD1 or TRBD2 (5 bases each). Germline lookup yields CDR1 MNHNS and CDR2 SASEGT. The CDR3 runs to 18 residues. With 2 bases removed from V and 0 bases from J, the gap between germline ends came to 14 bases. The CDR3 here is CASSEFGTAFSGANVLTF. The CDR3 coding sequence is TGTGCCAGCAGTGAATTCGGGACGGCCTTCTCTGGGGCCAACGTCCTGACTTTC.

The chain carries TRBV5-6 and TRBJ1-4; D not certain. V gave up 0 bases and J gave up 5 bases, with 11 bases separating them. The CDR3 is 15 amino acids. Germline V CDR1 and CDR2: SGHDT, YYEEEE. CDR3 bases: TGTGCCAGCAGCTTGGTAAGGGAACTGAATGAAAAACTGTTTTTT. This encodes CASSLVRELNEKLFF.

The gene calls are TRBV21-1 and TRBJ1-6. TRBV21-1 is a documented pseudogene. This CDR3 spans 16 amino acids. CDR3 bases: TGTGCCAGCAGCAATCTACGGAGCTCCTATAATTCACCCCTCCACTTT. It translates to CASSNLRSSYNSPLHF.

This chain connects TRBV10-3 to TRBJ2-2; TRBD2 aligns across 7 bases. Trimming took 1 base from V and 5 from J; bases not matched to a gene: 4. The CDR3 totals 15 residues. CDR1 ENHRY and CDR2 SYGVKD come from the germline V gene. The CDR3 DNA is TGTGCCATCAGTGAGTGGGAGGGTTCAACCGGGGAGCTGTTTTTT. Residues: CAISEWEGSTGELFF.

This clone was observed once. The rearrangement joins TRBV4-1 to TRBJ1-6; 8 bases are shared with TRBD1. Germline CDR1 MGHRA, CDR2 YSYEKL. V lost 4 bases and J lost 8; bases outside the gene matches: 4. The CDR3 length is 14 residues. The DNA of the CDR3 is TGCGCCAGCAGCCCGCAGGACAGGGATTCACCCCTCCACTTT. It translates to CASSPQDRDSPLHF.

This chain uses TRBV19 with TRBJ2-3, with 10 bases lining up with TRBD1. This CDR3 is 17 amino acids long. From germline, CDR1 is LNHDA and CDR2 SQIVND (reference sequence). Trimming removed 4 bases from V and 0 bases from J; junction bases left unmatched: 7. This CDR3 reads CASSTPPGQGSTDTQYF. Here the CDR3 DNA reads TGTGCCAGTAGTACCCCACCGGGACAGGGGAGCACAGATACGCAGTATTTT.

The CDR3 is CAWDRGSNQPQHF. DNA of the CDR3: TGTGCCTGGGACAGGGGTAGCAATCAGCCCCAGCATTTT. J is TRBJ1-5 and V is TRBV30; 8 bases agree with TRBD1. The length of the CDR3 is 13 residues. Losses at the gene ends were 5 bases for V and 0 bases for J; bases not matched to a gene: 0. Germline assignment: CDR1 GTSNPN and CDR2 SVGIG (reference sequence).

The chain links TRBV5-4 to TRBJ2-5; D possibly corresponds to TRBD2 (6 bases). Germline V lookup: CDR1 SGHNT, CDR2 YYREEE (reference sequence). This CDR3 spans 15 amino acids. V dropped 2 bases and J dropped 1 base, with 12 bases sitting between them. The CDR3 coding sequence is TGTGCCAGCAGCTTCGGTTCTAGCGCCCAAGAGACCCAGTACTTC. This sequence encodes CASSFGSSAQETQYF. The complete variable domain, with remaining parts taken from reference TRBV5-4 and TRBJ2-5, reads ETGVTQSPTHLIKTRGQQVTLRCSSQSGHNTVSWYQQALGQGPQFIFQYYREEENGRGNFPPRFSGLQFPNYSSELNVNALELDDSALYLCASSFGSSAQETQYFGPGTRLLVL.